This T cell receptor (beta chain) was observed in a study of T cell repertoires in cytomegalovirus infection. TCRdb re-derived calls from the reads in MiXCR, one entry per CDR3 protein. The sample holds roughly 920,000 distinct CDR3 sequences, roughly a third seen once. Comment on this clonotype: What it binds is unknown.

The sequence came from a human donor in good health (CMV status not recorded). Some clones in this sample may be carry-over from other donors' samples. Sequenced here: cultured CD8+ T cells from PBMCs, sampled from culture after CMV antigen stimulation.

The CDR3 DNA is TGTGCCACATCATCCAGGAACGAGCAGTACGTC. Amino acids: CATSSRNEQYV. V and J are TRBV10-3 and TRBJ2-7; no reliable D call. Trimming removed 10 bases at V and 5 bases at J, with 12 bases between. This CDR3 comprises 11 residues. Germline CDR1 and CDR2: ENHRY and SYGVKD.